The 18 T cell receptor beta chains presented below share a single source sample, sequenced in a study of blood T cell repertoires in COVID-19. This table comes from immunoSEQ multiplex PCR, and its TCRdb copy is limited to in-frame clones, with some not included. The table includes approximately 120,000 clones, over 80% detected once. The sequencing input was peripheral blood. These receptors all come from a man aged 55 to 70 with acute or convalescent COVID-19.

The J gene is TRBJ2-3, the V gene TRBV5-1, with 7 bases that match TRBD2. The germline CDR1 and CDR2 sequences are SGHRS and YFSETQ. This CDR3 comprises 15 residues. V lost 1 base to trimming and J lost 1 base; unmatched junction nucleotides: 3. The CDR3 loop reads CASSLQGGGTDTQYF. The CDR3 coding sequence is TGCGCCAGCAGCTTGCAGGGAGGGGGCACAGATACGCAGTATTTT.

This clone was recorded once. J is TRBJ2-7 and V is TRBV30, with D possibly TRBD1 on 5 matching bases. This CDR3 spans 15 amino acids. Trimming took 2 bases from V and 5 from J, leaving 19 bases between them. CDR1 is GTSNPN, CDR2 SVGIG, per germline (reference sequence). CDR3 sequence reads: CAWSIVGATGHEQYF. The CDR3 DNA reads TGTGCCTGGAGTATAGTTGGGGCCACAGGCCACGAGCAGTACTTC.

In this sample, this clone turned up once. The J gene is TRBJ1-4, the V gene TRBV5-1; 8 bases fit TRBD1. Germline CDR1 reads SGHRS; CDR2 reads YFSETQ. The CDR3 sequence is 13 residues long. After removal of 5 bases from V and 6 bases from J, the junction contained 3 bases not matched to a gene. The CDR3 spells CASRLTGDEKLFF. The CDR3 DNA reads as TGCGCCAGCAGGCTGACAGGGGATGAAAAACTGTTTTTT.

This clone appeared once. The chain couples TRBV7-9 to TRBJ1-1, with D possibly matching TRBD1 (6 bases). The germline V and J ends were trimmed by 3 bases and 8 bases, with 10 bases remaining between them. Germline V gene data show CDR1 as SEHNR and CDR2 as FQNEAQ (reference sequence). This CDR3 has 12 amino acids. This CDR3 reads CASSFTGLEAFF. CDR3 nucleotide sequence: TGTGCCAGCAGCTTTACAGGGCTCGAAGCTTTCTTT. The full variable domain, its missing parts supplied by reference TRBV7-9 and TRBJ1-1, is DTGVSQNPRHKITKRGQNVTFRCDPISEHNRLYWYRQTLGQGPEFLTYFQNEAQLEKSRLLSDRFSAERPKGSFSTLEIQRTEQGDSAMYLCASSFTGLEAFFGQGTRLTVV.

The CDR3 DNA reads as TGTGCCATCAGTGCTTCTGGGGCGGCTAACTATGGCTACACCTTC. Protein product: CAISASGAANYGYTF. V gene TRBV10-3 combines with J gene TRBJ1-2; a weak D match, TRBD1 (5 bases). The CDR3 consists of 15 residues. Germline CDR1 is ENHRY and CDR2 is SYGVKD. The germline V and J ends were trimmed by 4 bases and 0 bases, with 12 bases remaining between them.

The chain combines TRBV11-2 with TRBJ1-1; no clear D gene. The CDR3 contains 13 residues. The germline V gene has CDR1 SGHAT and CDR2 FQNNGV. Trimming shortened V by 4 bases and J by 4 bases, and 10 bases separated the two germline ends. CDR3 bases: TGTGCCAGCAGCTACACCCGCCCCACTGAAGCTTTCTTT. The encoded protein is CASSYTRPTEAFF.

The V gene is TRBV28, the J gene TRBJ2-1, with 8 bases matching TRBD1. Germline assignment: CDR1 MDHEN and CDR2 SYDVKM. After removal of 3 bases from V and 6 bases from J, the junction contained 4 bases not matched to a gene. The CDR3 totals 14 residues. The CDR3 DNA follows: TGTGCCAGCAGTTTTGGGACAGGTCTCAATGAGCAGTTCTTC. Translating gives CASSFGTGLNEQFF.

The chain uses TRBV5-5 and TRBJ2-1, with TRBD1 matching over 8 bases. There are 16 residues in the CDR3. The V gene end was trimmed by 4 bases and the J gene end by 0 bases; junction bases not matched to a gene: 6. The germline CDR1 and CDR2 sequences are SGHKS and YYEKEE (reference sequence). Written as DNA, the CDR3 is TGTGCCAGCAGCGTGGCCGGGACAGGCTCCTACAATGAGCAGTTCTTC. The encoded protein is CASSVAGTGSYNEQFF.

This clone appeared a few times. The chain is built from TRBV27 and TRBJ2-7; D perhaps matches TRBD2 (5 bases). Germline CDR1 is MNHEY and CDR2 is SMNVEV (reference sequence). The CDR3 has 15 amino acids. Trimming shortened V by 6 bases and J by 4 bases, and 19 bases separated the two germline ends. The CDR3 DNA is TGTGCCAGCAGCCCGAAGGTCCTGAGGACTTACGAGCAGTACTTC. Translated: CASSPKVLRTYEQYF.

This clone is large (0.1 to 1%) by share. The rearrangement links TRBV5-1 to TRBJ1-1; D may be TRBD1 (5 bases). The CDR3 totals 15 residues. The ends were cut back, 4 bases at V and 3 bases at J, with 16 bases in the middle. Germline V gives CDR1 SGHRS, CDR2 YFSETQ. The CDR3 DNA reads as TGCGCCAGCAGCCCCGGTTCAAAAGGGGACACTGAAGCTTTCTTT. Its translation is CASSPGSKGDTEAFF.

The chain combines TRBV5-8 with TRBJ1-5; 8 positions match TRBD1. This CDR3 contains 13 residues. The V gene end was trimmed by 3 bases and the J gene end by 4 bases; junction bases not matched to a gene: 0. The V gene's germline CDR1 is SGHTS and CDR2 YDEGEE. The CDR3 is CASSWTGNQPQHF. The CDR3 region has the DNA TGTGCCAGCAGCTGGACAGGGAATCAGCCCCAGCATTTT.

The chain uses TRBV7-3 and TRBJ2-6, with a possible D match to TRBD1 (5 bases). Trimming shortened V by 1 base and J by 2 bases, and 9 bases separated the two germline ends. The length of the CDR3 is 16 residues. CDR1 is SGHTA and CDR2 is FQGTGA in the germline V gene. The CDR3 spells CASSLIGRAGANVLTF. The CDR3 nucleotides read TGTGCCAGCAGCTTAATCGGCAGGGCTGGGGCCAACGTCCTGACTTTC.

The chain links TRBV18 to TRBJ1-1; D perhaps matches TRBD1 (6 bases). The CDR3 sequence is 14 residues long. CDR1 and CDR2 (germline): KGHSH, LQKENI. Between the trimmed V and J ends, which lost 3 bases and 4 bases, there was a span of 12 bases. The CDR3: CASSPTGPTTEAFF. CDR3 nucleotides: TGTGCCAGCTCACCTACAGGGCCGACCACTGAAGCTTTCTTT.

The chain employs TRBV5-1 and TRBJ2-2, with TRBD2 as a possible D gene (6 bases). Deletions cut 4 bases from V and 4 bases from J, with 17 bases between. CDR1 and CDR2 from the germline V gene are SGHRS and YFSETQ. CDR3 length: 16 residues. Here the CDR3 reads CASSHRGLPSTGELFF. CDR3 DNA sequence: TGCGCCAGCAGCCATCGGGGGTTGCCCTCCACCGGGGAGCTGTTTTTT.

The J gene is TRBJ2-3, the V gene TRBV15; D might be TRBD2 (7 bases). CDR3 length: 17 residues. V was clipped by 0 bases and J by 2 bases, with 15 bases between them. The germline V gene has CDR1 LNHNV and CDR2 YYDKDF (reference sequence). For the CDR3, the DNA is TGTGCCACCAGCAGAGATCGGGGCGGGGGCCCCACAGATACGCAGTATTTT. It translates to CATSRDRGGGPTDTQYF.

The gene calls are TRBV15 and TRBJ1-1; 9 bases are shared with TRBD1. Germline V gene data show CDR1 as LNHNV and CDR2 as YYDKDF (reference sequence). Germline trimming cut 3 bases from V and 6 bases from J; bases unmatched to any gene: 5. This CDR3 region has 14 residues. The CDR3 DNA sequence: TGTGCCACCAGCAGTCGGACAGGGGCCCCTGAAGCTTTCTTT. Amino acid sequence: CATSSRTGAPEAFF.

Only a few counts were recorded for this clone. The chain recombines TRBV10-1 with TRBJ1-6; no clear D gene. V gave up 0 bases and J gave up 10 bases, with 10 bases separating them. From germline, CDR1 is WNHNN and CDR2 SYGVQD (reference sequence). This CDR3 is built from 14 residues. CDR3 DNA sequence: TGCGCCAGCAGTGAGTCGCGGCCCGGCTCACCCCTCCACTTT. Encoded protein: CASSESRPGSPLHF.

This rearrangement joins TRBV7-9 to TRBJ2-7, with TRBD2 matching over 8 bases. The length of the CDR3 is 17 residues. Per germline, CDR1 SEHNR and CDR2 FQNEAQ (reference sequence). V was pared by 1 base and J by 3 bases, with 11 bases of the junction left unmatched. The CDR3 nucleotides read TGTGCCAGCAGCTTAGGGGTAGCGGCGGGAGGTAGCTACGAGCAGTACTTC. Encoded protein: CASSLGVAAGGSYEQYF.